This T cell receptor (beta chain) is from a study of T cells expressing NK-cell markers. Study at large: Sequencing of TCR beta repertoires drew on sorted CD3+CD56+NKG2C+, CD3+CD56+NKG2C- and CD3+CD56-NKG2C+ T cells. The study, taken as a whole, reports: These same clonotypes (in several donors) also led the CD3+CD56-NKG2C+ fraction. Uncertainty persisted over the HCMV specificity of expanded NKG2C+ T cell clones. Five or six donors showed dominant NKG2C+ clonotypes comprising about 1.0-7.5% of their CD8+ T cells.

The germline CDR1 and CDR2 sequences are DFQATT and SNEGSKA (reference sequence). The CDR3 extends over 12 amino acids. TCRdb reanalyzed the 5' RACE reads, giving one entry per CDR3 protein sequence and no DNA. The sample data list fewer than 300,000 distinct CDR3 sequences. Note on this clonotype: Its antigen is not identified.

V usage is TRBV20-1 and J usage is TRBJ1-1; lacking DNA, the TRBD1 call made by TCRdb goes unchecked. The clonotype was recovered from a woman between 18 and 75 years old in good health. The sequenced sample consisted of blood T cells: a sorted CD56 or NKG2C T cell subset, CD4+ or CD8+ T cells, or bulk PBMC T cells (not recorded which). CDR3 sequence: CSAGTVNTEAFF.